Listed here are 4 T cell receptor beta chains from one sample, sequenced in a study of lymphopenia after photon versus proton radiotherapy. Sequencing used immunoSEQ multiplex PCR; TCRdb keeps in-frame clones, though not all of them. The sample records 60,000 or so clones, approximately 86% being singletons. This specimen consisted of peripheral blood, obtained from a patient treated with photon-based radiotherapy. All receptors come from a man aged 35 to 55 with gastric cancer.

The gene calls are TRBV2 and TRBJ1-6, with no clear D. Germline assignment: CDR1 SNHLY and CDR2 FYNNEI. The CDR3 contains 13 residues. Trimming shortened V by 6 bases and J by 10 bases, and 13 bases separated the two germline ends. The CDR3 region has the DNA TGTGCCAGCAGGCGGAGGATTGAGTCACCCCTCCACTTT. Translated, it gives CASRRRIESPLHF. Based on the CDR3 plus reference TRBV2 and TRBJ1-6, the full variable domain is EPEVTQTPSHQVTQMGQEVILRCVPISNHLYFYWYRQILGQKVEFLVSFYNNEISEKSEIFDDQFSVERPDGSNFTLKIRSTKLEDSAMYFCASRRRIESPLHFGNGTRLTVT.

The chain combines TRBV29-1 with TRBJ1-1, with TRBD1 matching over 7 bases. The CDR3 has 12 residues. Germline CDR1 and CDR2: SQVTM and ANQGSEA. The V and J ends lost 6 bases and 0 bases, in that order; junction bases with no gene match: 1. CDR3 sequence (DNA): TGCAGCGTAGGACAGGTGAACACTGAAGCTTTCTTT. It translates to CSVGQVNTEAFF.

This clone was detected once. The CDR3 DNA is TGTGCCAGTAGTGTACTCGCGGGGGAGACCCAGTACTTC. Its protein product is CASSVLAGETQYF. This sequence joins TRBV19 and TRBJ2-5; D is perhaps TRBD2 (6 bases). Germline loops: CDR1 LNHDA, CDR2 SQIVND (reference sequence). The CDR3 has 13 residues. Between the trimmed V and J ends, which lost 5 bases and 5 bases, there was a span of 12 bases.

The J gene is TRBJ2-2, the V gene TRBV18, with D unresolved. The CDR3 totals 13 residues. Germline values: CDR1 KGHSH, CDR2 LQKENI. The V end lost 3 bases, the J end lost 7 bases, and 9 bases lay between the germline ends. In DNA, the CDR3 is TGTGCCAGCTCACCGTACGGAAACGGGGAGCTGTTTTTT. It is translated as CASSPYGNGELFF.